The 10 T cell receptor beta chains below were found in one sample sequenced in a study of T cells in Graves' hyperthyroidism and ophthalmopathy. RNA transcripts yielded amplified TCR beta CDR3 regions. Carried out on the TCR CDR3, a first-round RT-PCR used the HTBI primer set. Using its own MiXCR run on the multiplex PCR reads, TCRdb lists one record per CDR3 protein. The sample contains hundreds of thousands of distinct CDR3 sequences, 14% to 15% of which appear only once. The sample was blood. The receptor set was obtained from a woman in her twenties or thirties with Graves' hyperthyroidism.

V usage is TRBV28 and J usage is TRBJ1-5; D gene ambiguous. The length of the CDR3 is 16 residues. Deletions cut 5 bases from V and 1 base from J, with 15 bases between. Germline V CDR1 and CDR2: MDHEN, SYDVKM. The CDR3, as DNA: TGTGCCAGCAGTCCTTTATTACCGGGGAGCAATCAGCCCCAGCATTTT. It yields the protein CASSPLLPGSNQPQHF.

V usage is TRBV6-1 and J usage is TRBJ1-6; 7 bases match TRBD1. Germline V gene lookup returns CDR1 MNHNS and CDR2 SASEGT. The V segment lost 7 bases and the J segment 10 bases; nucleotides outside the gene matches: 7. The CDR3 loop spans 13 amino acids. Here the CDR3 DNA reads TGTGCCAGCAAGGGACAGTCCCAGTCACCCCTCCACTTT. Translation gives CASKGQSQSPLHF.

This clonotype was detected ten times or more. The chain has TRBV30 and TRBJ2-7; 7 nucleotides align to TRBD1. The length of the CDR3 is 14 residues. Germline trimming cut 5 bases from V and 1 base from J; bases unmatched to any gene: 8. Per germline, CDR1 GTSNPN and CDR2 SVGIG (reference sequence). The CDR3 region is CAWVRTGRSYEQYF. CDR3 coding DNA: TGTGCCTGGGTGCGGACAGGTCGGTCCTACGAGCAGTACTTC.

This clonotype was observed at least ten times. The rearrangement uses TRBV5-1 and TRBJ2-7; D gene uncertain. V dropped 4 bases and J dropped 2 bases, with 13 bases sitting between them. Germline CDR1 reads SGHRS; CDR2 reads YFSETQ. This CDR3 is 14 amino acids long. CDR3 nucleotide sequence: TGCGCCAGCAGCGAGACGGGCCTTGCCTACGAGCAGTACTTC. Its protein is CASSETGLAYEQYF.

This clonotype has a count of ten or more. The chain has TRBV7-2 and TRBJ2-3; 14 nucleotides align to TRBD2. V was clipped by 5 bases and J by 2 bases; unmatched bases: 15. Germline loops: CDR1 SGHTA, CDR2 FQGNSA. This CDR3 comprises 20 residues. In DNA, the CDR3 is TGTGCCAGCAGCAACCCTTACGGGACTAGCGGGAGTACCTACACAGATACGCAGTATTTT. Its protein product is CASSNPYGTSGSTYTDTQYF.

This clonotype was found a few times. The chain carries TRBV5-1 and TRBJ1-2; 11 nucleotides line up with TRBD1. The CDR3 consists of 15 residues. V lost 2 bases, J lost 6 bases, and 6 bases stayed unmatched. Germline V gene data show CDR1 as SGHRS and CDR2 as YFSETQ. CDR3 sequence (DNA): TGCGCCAGCAGCTTTCTCGGACAGGGGGCTGATGGCTACACCTTC. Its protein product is CASSFLGQGADGYTF. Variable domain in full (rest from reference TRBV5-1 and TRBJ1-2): KAGVTQTPRYLIKTRGQQVTLSCSPISGHRSVSWYQQTPGQGLQFLFEYFSETQRNKGNFPGRFSGRQFSNSRSEMNVSTLELGDSALYLCASSFLGQGADGYTFGSGTRLTVV.

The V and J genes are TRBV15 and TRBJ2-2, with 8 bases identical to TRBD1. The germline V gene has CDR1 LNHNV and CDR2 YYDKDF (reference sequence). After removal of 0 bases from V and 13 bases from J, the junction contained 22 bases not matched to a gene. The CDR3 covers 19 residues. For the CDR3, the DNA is TGTGCCACCAGCAGAGATCTCCACTGGGCGGGACAGGAAGGTAGTTCGCTGTTTTTT. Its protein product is CATSRDLHWAGQEGSSLFF. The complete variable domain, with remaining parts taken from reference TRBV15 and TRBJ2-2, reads DAMVIQNPRYQVTQFGKPVTLSCSQTLNHNVMYWYQQKSSQAPKLLFHYYDKDFNNEADTPDNFQSRRPNTSFCFLDIRSPGLGDTAMYLCATSRDLHWAGQEGSSLFFGEGSRLTVL.

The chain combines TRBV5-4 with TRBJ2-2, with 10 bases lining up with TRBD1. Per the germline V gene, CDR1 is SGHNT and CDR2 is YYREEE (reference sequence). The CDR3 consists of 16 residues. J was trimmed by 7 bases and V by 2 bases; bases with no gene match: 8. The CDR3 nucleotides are TGTGCCAGCAGCTTACCGGGACAGGGGTTCAGCGGGGAGCTGTTTTTT. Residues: CASSLPGQGFSGELFF.

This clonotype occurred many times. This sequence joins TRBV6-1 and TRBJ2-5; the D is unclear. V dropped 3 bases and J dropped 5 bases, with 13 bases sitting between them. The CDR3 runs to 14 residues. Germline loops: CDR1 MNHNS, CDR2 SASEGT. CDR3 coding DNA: TGTGCCAGCAGTGAGGGCAGGCCTTTGGAGACCCAGTACTTC. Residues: CASSEGRPLETQYF.

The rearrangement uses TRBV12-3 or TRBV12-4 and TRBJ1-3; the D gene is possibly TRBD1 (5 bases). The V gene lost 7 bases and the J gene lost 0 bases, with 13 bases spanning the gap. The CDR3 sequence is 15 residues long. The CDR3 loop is CASILSGGSGNTIYF. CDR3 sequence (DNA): TGTGCCAGCATTCTCTCCGGGGGCTCTGGAAACACCATATATTTT.